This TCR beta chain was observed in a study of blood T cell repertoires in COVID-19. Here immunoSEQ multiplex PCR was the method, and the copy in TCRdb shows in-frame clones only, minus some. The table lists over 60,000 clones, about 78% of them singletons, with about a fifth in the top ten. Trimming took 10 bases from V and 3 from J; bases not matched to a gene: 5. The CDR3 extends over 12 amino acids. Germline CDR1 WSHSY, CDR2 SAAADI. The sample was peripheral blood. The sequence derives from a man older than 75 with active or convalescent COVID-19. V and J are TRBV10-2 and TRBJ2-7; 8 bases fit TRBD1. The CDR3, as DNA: TGCGCCACCCGGGACAGGTTCTACGAGCAGTACTTC. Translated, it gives CATRDRFYEQYF.